This TCR beta chain came from a study of blood T cell repertoires in COVID-19. Per germline, CDR1 MNHEY and CDR2 SVGAGI. V was pared by 6 bases and J by 6 bases, with 8 bases of the junction left unmatched. The CDR3 totals 15 residues. Measured with immunoSEQ multiplex PCR; TCRdb has only the in-frame clones, and not every one. The table has fewer than 300,000 clones, over 75% seen once. In its sample, this clone was seen a few times. This receptor was taken from a human donor in a cohort sampled during active COVID-19. This rearrangement joins TRBV6-5 to TRBJ1-6; 7 bases line up with TRBD1. The specimen sequenced was peripheral blood. Here the CDR3 reads CASSNLRDSNSPLHF. CDR3 DNA sequence: TGTGCCAGCAGCAACCTCCGGGACAGTAATTCACCCCTCCACTTT.